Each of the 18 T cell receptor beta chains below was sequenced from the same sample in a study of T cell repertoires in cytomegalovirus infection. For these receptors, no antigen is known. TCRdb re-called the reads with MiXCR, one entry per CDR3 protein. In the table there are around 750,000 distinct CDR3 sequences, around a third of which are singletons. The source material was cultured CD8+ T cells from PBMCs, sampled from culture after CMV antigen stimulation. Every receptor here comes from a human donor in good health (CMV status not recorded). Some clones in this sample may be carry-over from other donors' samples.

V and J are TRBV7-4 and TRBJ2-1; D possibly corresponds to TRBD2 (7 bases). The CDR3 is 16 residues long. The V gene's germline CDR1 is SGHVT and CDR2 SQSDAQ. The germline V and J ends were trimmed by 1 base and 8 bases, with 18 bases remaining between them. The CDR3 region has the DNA TGTGCCAGCAGCTTAGGAACTCGCGGGGGCTGGGATGAGCAGTTCTTC. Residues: CASSLGTRGGWDEQFF.

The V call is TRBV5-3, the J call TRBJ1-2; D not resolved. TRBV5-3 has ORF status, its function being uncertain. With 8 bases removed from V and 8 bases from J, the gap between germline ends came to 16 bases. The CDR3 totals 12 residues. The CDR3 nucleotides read TGTGCCAGCGCATTTTCCTCCCGGGGCTACACCTTC. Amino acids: CASAFSSRGYTF.

CDR3 amino acids: CSVGGRGPYNEQFF. The CDR3 DNA reads TGCAGCGTTGGGGGACGGGGGCCGTACAATGAGCAGTTCTTC. The chain has TRBV29-1 and TRBJ2-1, with D possibly called TRBD1 or TRBD2 (6 bases each). The CDR3 has 14 residues. Trimming cost V 4 bases and J 4 bases, with 14 bases left between them. CDR1 is SQVTM and CDR2 is ANQGSEA in the germline V gene.

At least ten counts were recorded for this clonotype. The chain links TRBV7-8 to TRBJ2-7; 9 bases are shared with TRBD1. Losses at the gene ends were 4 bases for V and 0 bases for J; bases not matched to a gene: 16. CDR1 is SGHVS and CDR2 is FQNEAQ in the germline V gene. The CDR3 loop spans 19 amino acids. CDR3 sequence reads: CASSYTPYSTGGGSYEQYF. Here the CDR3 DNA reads TGTGCCAGCAGCTATACACCCTACAGCACAGGGGGCGGCTCCTACGAGCAGTACTTC.

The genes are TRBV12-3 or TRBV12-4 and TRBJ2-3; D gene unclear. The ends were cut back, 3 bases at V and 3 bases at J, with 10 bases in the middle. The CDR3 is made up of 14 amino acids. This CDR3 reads CASSFARRTDTQYF. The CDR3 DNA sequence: TGTGCCAGCAGTTTTGCCCGACGGACAGATACGCAGTATTTT.

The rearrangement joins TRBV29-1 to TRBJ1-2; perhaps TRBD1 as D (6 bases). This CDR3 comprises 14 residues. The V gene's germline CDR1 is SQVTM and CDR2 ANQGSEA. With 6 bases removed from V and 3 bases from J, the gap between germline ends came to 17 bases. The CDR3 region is CSVAELGADYGYTF. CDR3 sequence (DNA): TGCAGCGTAGCCGAGCTGGGGGCTGACTATGGCTACACCTTC.

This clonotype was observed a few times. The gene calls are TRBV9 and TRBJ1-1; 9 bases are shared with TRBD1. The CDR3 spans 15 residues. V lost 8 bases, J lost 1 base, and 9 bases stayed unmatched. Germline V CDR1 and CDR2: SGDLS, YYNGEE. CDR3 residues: CASGDREDPNTEAFF. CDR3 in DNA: TGTGCCAGTGGGGACAGGGAAGACCCGAACACTGAAGCTTTCTTT.

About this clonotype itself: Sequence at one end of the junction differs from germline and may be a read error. CDR3 loop: CATNLGGLFF. The CDR3 DNA reads as TGTGCCACCAACCTCGGGGGGCTGTTTTTT. V gene TRBV7-9 combines with J gene TRBJ2-2, with TRBD2 as a possible D gene (6 bases). The germline V gene has CDR1 SEHNR and CDR2 FQNEAQ (reference sequence). This CDR3 spans 10 amino acids.

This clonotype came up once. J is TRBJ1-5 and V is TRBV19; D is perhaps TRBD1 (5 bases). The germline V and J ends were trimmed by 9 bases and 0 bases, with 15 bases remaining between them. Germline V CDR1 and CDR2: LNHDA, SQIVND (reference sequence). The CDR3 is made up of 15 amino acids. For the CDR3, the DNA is TGTGCCAGCAATAGCAGGGATCGTAGCAATCAGCCCCAGCATTTT. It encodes CASNSRDRSNQPQHF.

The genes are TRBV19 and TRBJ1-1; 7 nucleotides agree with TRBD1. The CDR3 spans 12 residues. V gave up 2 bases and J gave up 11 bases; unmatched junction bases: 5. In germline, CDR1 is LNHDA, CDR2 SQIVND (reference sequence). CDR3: CASSIFEGAAFF. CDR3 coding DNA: TGTGCCAGTAGTATATTCGAGGGGGCGGCTTTCTTT.

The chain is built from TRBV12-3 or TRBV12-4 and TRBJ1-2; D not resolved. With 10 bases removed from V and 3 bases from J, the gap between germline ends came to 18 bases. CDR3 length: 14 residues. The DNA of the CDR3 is TGTGCCACCGTGCCAAGCCTCGCGCACTATGGCTACACCTTC. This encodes CATVPSLAHYGYTF.

In nucleotides, the CDR3 is TGTGCCAGTAGTAGAAACAGGGGGCACTCCTACGAGCAGTACTTC. Protein sequence: CASSRNRGHSYEQYF. This chain uses TRBV19 with TRBJ2-7, with 9 positions matching TRBD1. Germline V gives CDR1 LNHDA, CDR2 SQIVND (reference sequence). V was pared by 4 bases and J by 0 bases, with 4 bases of the junction left unmatched. The CDR3 has 15 residues.

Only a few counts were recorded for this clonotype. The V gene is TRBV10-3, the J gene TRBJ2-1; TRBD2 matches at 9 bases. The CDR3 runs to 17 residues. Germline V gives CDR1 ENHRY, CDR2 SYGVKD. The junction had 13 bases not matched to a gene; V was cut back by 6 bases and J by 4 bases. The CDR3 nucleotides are TGTGCCATCAGGAACTCACTAGCGGGCGACGGGTACAATGAGCAGTTCTTC. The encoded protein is CAIRNSLAGDGYNEQFF.

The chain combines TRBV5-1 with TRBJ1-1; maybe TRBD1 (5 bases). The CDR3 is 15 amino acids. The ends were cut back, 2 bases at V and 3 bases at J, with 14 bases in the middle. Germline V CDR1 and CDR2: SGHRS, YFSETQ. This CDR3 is CASSFRPLGDTEAFF. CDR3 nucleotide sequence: TGCGCCAGCAGCTTCCGCCCCTTAGGGGACACTGAAGCTTTCTTT. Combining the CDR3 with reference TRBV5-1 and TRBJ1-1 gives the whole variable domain KAGVTQTPRYLIKTRGQQVTLSCSPISGHRSVSWYQQTPGQGLQFLFEYFSETQRNKGNFPGRFSGRQFSNSRSEMNVSTLELGDSALYLCASSFRPLGDTEAFFGQGTRLTVV.

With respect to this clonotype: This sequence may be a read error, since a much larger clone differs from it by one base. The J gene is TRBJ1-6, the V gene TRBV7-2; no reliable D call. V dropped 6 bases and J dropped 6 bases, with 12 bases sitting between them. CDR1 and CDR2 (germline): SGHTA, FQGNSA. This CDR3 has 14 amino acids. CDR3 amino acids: CASRPIFVNSPLHF. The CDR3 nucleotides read TGTGCCAGCAGACCGATCTTTGTTAATTCACCCCTCCACTTT. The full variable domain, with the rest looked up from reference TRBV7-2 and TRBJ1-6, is GAGVSQSPSNKVTEKGKDVELRCDPISGHTALYWYRQSLGQGLEFLIYFQGNSAPDKSGLPSDRFSAERTGGSVSTLTIQRTQQEDSAVYLCASRPIFVNSPLHFGNGTRLTVT.

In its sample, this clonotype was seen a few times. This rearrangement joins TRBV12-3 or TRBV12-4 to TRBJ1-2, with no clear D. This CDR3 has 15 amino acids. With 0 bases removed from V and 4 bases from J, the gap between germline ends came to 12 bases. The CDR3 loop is CASSLAPRTSYGYTF. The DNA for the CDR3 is TGTGCCAGCAGTTTAGCGCCCAGGACCTCCTATGGCTACACCTTC.

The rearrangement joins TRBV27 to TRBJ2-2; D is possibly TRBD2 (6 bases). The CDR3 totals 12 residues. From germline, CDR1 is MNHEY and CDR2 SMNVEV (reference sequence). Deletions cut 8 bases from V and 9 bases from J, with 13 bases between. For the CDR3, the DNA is TGTGCCAGCTTGGGGGGTCGTAGGGAGCTGTTTTTT. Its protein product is CASLGGRRELFF.

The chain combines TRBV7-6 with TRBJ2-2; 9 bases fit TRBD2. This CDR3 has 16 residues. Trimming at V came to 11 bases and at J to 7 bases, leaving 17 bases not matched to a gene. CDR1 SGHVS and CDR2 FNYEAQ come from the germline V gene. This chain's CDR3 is CAPSGRKRVGVGELFF. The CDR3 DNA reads TGTGCCCCCAGCGGGAGGAAAAGGGTTGGTGTCGGGGAGCTGTTTTTT.